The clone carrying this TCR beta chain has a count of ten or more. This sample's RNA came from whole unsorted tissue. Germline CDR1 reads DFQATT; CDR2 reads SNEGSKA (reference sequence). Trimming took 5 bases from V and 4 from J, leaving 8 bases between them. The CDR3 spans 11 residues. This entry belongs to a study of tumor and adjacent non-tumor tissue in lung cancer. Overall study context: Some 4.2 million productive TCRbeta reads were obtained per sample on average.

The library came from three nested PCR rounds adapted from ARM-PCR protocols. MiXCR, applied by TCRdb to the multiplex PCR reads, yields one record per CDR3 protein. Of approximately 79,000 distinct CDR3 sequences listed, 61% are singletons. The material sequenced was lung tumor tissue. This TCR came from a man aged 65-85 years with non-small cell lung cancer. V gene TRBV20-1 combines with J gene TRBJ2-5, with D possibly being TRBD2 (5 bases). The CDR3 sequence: CSAVAGETQYF. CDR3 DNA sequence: TGCAGTGCTGTCGCGGGAGAGACCCAGTACTTC.